The 32 T cell receptor beta chains in this list originate from one sample, sequenced in a study of technical replicates of blood from several donors. Using immunoSEQ multiplex PCR, the repertoire was profiled, and TCRdb retains in-frame clones only, with some absent. The table lists some 15,000 clones, approximately 83% of them singletons. Sequencing used PBMCs. These receptors came from a human donor in good health. Some clones in this sample may be carry-over from other donors' samples.

The chain combines TRBV6-5 with TRBJ2-3, with 10 bases that match TRBD2. The J segment lost 2 bases and the V segment lost 4 bases, leaving 3 bases of the junction unmatched. The CDR3 is 15 amino acids. Germline CDR1 MNHEY, CDR2 SVGAGI. The CDR3 protein is CASSFGLAATDTQYF. CDR3 sequence (DNA): TGTGCCAGCAGTTTCGGACTAGCGGCCACAGATACGCAGTATTTT.

The J gene is TRBJ2-1, the V gene TRBV7-9; tentative D call: TRBD2 (5 bases). In germline, CDR1 is SEHNR, CDR2 FQNEAQ (reference sequence). The CDR3 length is 15 residues. The V and J ends lost 1 base and 8 bases respectively, with 15 bases between them. CDR3 region: CASSLGNHRDDEQFF. In DNA, the CDR3 is TGTGCCAGCAGCTTAGGAAACCACCGGGATGATGAGCAGTTCTTC.

The chain links TRBV6-5 to TRBJ2-7, with 7 bases lining up with TRBD1. This CDR3 spans 15 amino acids. Germline CDR1 and CDR2: MNHEY and SVGAGI. V trimming: 6 bases; J trimming: 1 base; junction bases outside the gene matches: 9. The CDR3 here is CASRVGQIASYEQYF. In DNA form, the CDR3 reads TGTGCCAGCAGGGTGGGACAGATCGCGTCCTACGAGCAGTACTTC.

The chain joins TRBV10-3 to TRBJ2-1; 8 bases are shared with TRBD2. Germline CDR1 is ENHRY and CDR2 is SYGVKD. J gave up 5 bases and V 8 bases, and 5 bases lay outside the gene matches. The CDR3 is 13 amino acids. The CDR3 is CAIGLAFDNEQFF. CDR3 in DNA: TGTGCCATCGGACTAGCATTCGACAATGAGCAGTTCTTC.

The chain is built from TRBV4-1 and TRBJ2-7; D is possibly TRBD1 (5 bases). The CDR3 loop spans 14 amino acids. The V end lost 1 base, the J end lost 2 bases, and 9 bases lay between the germline ends. Germline V CDR1 and CDR2: MGHRA, YSYEKL. The CDR3 here is CASSQGGNPYEQYF. CDR3 in DNA: TGCGCCAGCAGCCAAGGGGGCAACCCCTACGAGCAGTACTTC.

The V and J genes are TRBV18 and TRBJ2-3, with D unresolved. The CDR3 is 14 amino acids. Trimming left V 3 bases short and J 2 bases short, with 9 bases between. Germline-derived CDR1 and CDR2 are KGHSH and LQKENI. The CDR3 sequence is CASSPTVPTDTQYF. In nucleotides, the CDR3 is TGTGCCAGCTCACCCACGGTTCCCACAGATACGCAGTATTTT.

This chain uses TRBV28 with TRBJ1-4, with TRBD1 matching over 8 bases. V dropped 6 bases and J dropped 8; count of bases not matched to a gene: 11. The CDR3 covers 15 residues. Germline loops: CDR1 MDHEN, CDR2 SYDVKM. Written as DNA, the CDR3 is TGTGCCAGCAGCTCAGGGGGCGCGTTTGGGGAAAAACTGTTTTTT. Amino acids: CASSSGGAFGEKLFF.

This clone appeared a few times. The chain is built from TRBV5-1 and TRBJ1-1, with TRBD1 matching over 7 bases. Germline CDR1 reads SGHRS; CDR2 reads YFSETQ. V shed 4 bases, J shed 4 bases, and the junction held 7 bases outside the gene matches. The CDR3 is 14 residues long. The CDR3 is CASSLGQSLTEAFF. Written as DNA, the CDR3 is TGCGCCAGCAGCCTGGGACAGTCCCTCACTGAAGCTTTCTTT.

The rearrangement links TRBV27 to TRBJ1-5, with D unresolved. Trimming removed 5 bases from V and 3 bases from J, with 17 bases in between. The CDR3 is made up of 16 amino acids. Per the germline V gene, CDR1 is MNHEY and CDR2 is SMNVEV (reference sequence). CDR3 residues: CASSPTEGAINQPQHF. The CDR3 DNA reads as TGTGCCAGCAGTCCCACGGAAGGAGCTATCAATCAGCCCCAGCATTTT.

The chain joins TRBV27 to TRBJ1-1; D uncertain. The germline V gene has CDR1 MNHEY and CDR2 SMNVEV (reference sequence). Trimming removed 3 bases from V and 5 bases from J, with 13 bases in between. This CDR3 is 14 amino acids long. The CDR3, as DNA: TGTGCCAGCAGTTTCGCTACCAGGAGGACTGAAGCTTTCTTT. This encodes CASSFATRRTEAFF.

Details on this clone: The DNA is left out, because the CDR3 cannot be placed on it with certainty; the CDR3 is given as TCRdb lists it. V gene TRBV27 combines with J gene TRBJ2-6; no DNA check was done on the table's D call, TRBD2. Germline V gives CDR1 MNHEY, CDR2 SMNVEV (reference sequence). The CDR3 region is 20 residues in length, termini included. The CDR3 spells CASSSSGLAGTTSGANVLTF.

The V call is TRBV11-3, the J call TRBJ2-1, with 7 bases that match TRBD2. The CDR3 has 16 amino acids. Germline CDR1 and CDR2: SGHNT and YENEEA. V dropped 0 bases and J dropped 3; count of bases not matched to a gene: 5. As DNA, the CDR3 is TGTGCCAGCAGCTTAGAAGGGTCTAGCGGCTACAATGAGCAGTTCTTC. Residues: CASSLEGSSGYNEQFF.

This clone appeared once. The gene calls are TRBV5-1 and TRBJ1-1, with TRBD1 as a possible D gene (5 bases). CDR1 and CDR2 from the germline V gene are SGHRS and YFSETQ. Trimming took off 0 bases at V and 5 bases at J, with 11 bases between the two ends. This CDR3 spans 14 amino acids. The CDR3 coding sequence is TGCGCCAGCAGCTTGGTAGAGGGGAGGACTGAAGCTTTCTTT. Amino acid sequence: CASSLVEGRTEAFF.

This chain uses TRBV5-1 with TRBJ2-3; 10 bases are shared with TRBD2. The CDR3 consists of 16 residues. CDR1 is SGHRS, CDR2 YFSETQ, per germline. V lost 0 bases and J lost 1; bases outside the gene matches: 2. CDR3 residues: CASSLGGTSGTDTQYF. CDR3 bases: TGCGCCAGCAGCTTGGGCGGGACTAGCGGCACAGATACGCAGTATTTT.

V usage is TRBV27 and J usage is TRBJ2-5, with 7 positions matching TRBD1. After removal of 4 bases from V and 2 bases from J, the junction contained 7 bases not matched to a gene. In germline, CDR1 is MNHEY, CDR2 SMNVEV (reference sequence). This CDR3 has 15 residues. DNA for the CDR3: TGTGCCAGCAGTTCCCCCGGGACAGATCAAGAGACCCAGTACTTC. This encodes CASSSPGTDQETQYF.

This clone was recorded only once. The chain has TRBV5-1 and TRBJ2-5, with TRBD2 as a possible D gene (5 bases). Germline V gene data show CDR1 as SGHRS and CDR2 as YFSETQ. The CDR3 runs to 17 residues. The V end lost 0 bases, the J end lost 5 bases, and 20 bases lay between the germline ends. The CDR3 spells CASSLGFGEGYVETQYF. The CDR3, as DNA: TGCGCCAGCAGCTTGGGATTTGGCGAGGGCTACGTCGAGACCCAGTACTTC.

This clone was counted between two and nine times. The chain joins TRBV14 to TRBJ1-1, with 8 bases identical to TRBD1. Germline lookup yields CDR1 SGHDN and CDR2 FVKESK. The CDR3 has 13 residues. The V gene end was trimmed by 4 bases and the J gene end by 7 bases; junction bases not matched to a gene: 5. The CDR3 reads CASSLRTGIEAFF. Here the CDR3 DNA reads TGTGCCAGCAGCCTCCGGACAGGGATTGAAGCTTTCTTT.

The chain is built from TRBV5-1 and TRBJ2-7; 7 positions match TRBD1. The germline V gene has CDR1 SGHRS and CDR2 YFSETQ. CDR3 length equals 14 residues. With 3 bases clipped from V and 5 bases from J, the junction kept 8 bases outside the gene matches. The CDR3 region has the DNA TGCGCCAGCAGCTGGACAGGTTGGGTCAACGAGCAGTACTTC. Protein: CASSWTGWVNEQYF.

The chain employs TRBV30 and TRBJ2-7, with D possibly matching TRBD1 (6 bases). CDR3 size: 12 residues. The germline gives CDR1 GTSNPN, CDR2 SVGIG (reference sequence). Trimming pared 4 bases from V and 4 bases from J, leaving 11 bases between. This CDR3 reads CAWIQGSYEQYF. In DNA, the CDR3 is TGTGCCTGGATACAGGGTAGTTACGAGCAGTACTTC.

The gene calls are TRBV5-6 and TRBJ2-1, with TRBD2 matching 13 bases. The CDR3 runs 15 residues. CDR1 and CDR2 from the germline V gene are SGHDT and YYEEEE. V gave up 5 bases and J gave up 10 bases; unmatched junction bases: 9. CDR3 amino acids: CASSYRTSGSSEQFF. The CDR3, as DNA: TGTGCCAGCAGTTATCGGACTAGCGGGAGTTCGGAGCAGTTCTTC. Full variable domain (outside the CDR3, taken from reference TRBV5-6 and TRBJ2-1): DAGVTQSPTHLIKTRGQQVTLRCSPKSGHDTVSWYQQALGQGPQFIFQYYEEEERQRGNFPDRFSGHQFPNYSSELNVNALLLGDSALYLCASSYRTSGSSEQFFGPGTRLTVL.

The chain couples TRBV5-1 to TRBJ2-2; 15 nucleotides line up with TRBD2. Trimming at V came to 4 bases and at J to 5 bases, leaving 6 bases not matched to a gene. CDR3 length: 17 amino acids. The germline V gene has CDR1 SGHRS and CDR2 YFSETQ. The CDR3 reads CASSRRTSGRVTGELFF. In DNA, the CDR3 is TGCGCCAGCAGCCGACGGACTAGCGGGAGGGTGACCGGGGAGCTGTTTTTT.

The V call is TRBV29-1, the J call TRBJ2-5; 9 bases map to TRBD2. The CDR3 is 16 amino acids. Germline trimming cut 1 base from V and 1 base from J; bases unmatched to any gene: 7. CDR1 and CDR2 from the germline V gene are SQVTM and ANQGSEA. The CDR3 coding sequence is TGCAGCGTTGAAGTTAATGCGGGAGGGAGCCAAGAGACCCAGTACTTC. Amino acid sequence: CSVEVNAGGSQETQYF.

This chain joins TRBV10-3 and TRBJ1-1; the D gene is possibly TRBD1 (5 bases). Germline values: CDR1 ENHRY, CDR2 SYGVKD. The CDR3 covers 15 residues. Trimming removed 6 bases at V and 3 bases at J, with 17 bases between. DNA for the CDR3: TGTGCCATCAGGCTAGGGACTGGTAGGGACACTGAAGCTTTCTTT. It yields the protein CAIRLGTGRDTEAFF.

Only one count was recorded for this clone. Without the conserved terminal phenylalanine or tryptophan, this CDR3 likely stems from a read error. The chain employs TRBV5-1 and TRBJ1-1, with 11 bases lining up with TRBD1. Germline CDR1 reads SGHRS; CDR2 reads YFSETQ. V gave up 0 bases and J gave up 4 bases; unmatched junction bases: 2. This CDR3 has 15 residues. This chain's CDR3 is CASSLAGTGGTEAFL. The CDR3 DNA reads as TGCGCCAGCAGCTTGGCGGGGACAGGGGGCACTGAAGCTTTCCTT.

In DNA, the CDR3 is TGCGCCAGCAGTGAGTGGGGCGGGAGGTGCGAGCAGTACTTC. This encodes CASSEWGGRCEQYF. The chain uses TRBV10-1 and TRBJ2-7, with 8 nucleotides matching TRBD2. This CDR3 comprises 14 residues. The germline V gene encodes CDR1 WNHNN and CDR2 SYGVQD (reference sequence). Germline trimming cut 1 base from V and 6 bases from J; bases unmatched to any gene: 5.

This clone was detected only a few times. V usage is TRBV30 and J usage is TRBJ1-5, with 9 nucleotides matching TRBD1. CDR3 size: 13 residues. The germline gives CDR1 GTSNPN, CDR2 SVGIG (reference sequence). Germline trimming cut 5 bases from V and 5 bases from J; bases unmatched to any gene: 4. CDR3 loop: CAWERDRDQPQHF. The CDR3 coding sequence is TGTGCCTGGGAACGGGACAGGGATCAGCCCCAGCATTTT.

The gene calls are TRBV10-2 and TRBJ2-4, with a tentative D call TRBD2 (7 bases). The CDR3 sequence is 18 residues long. V was shortened by 9 bases and J by 0 bases, with 24 bases between the two germline ends. Germline loops: CDR1 WSHSY, CDR2 SAAADI. DNA of the CDR3: TGCGCCAGGATTTTAGGGGGGGGCGGGGGAGTAGCCAAAAACATTCAGTACTTC. Protein: CARILGGGGGVAKNIQYF.

This clone has a handful of counts. This chain uses TRBV25-1 with TRBJ2-1; 10 bases agree with TRBD2. The CDR3 has 14 residues. CDR1 and CDR2 (germline): MGHDK, SYGVNS. Germline trimming cut 4 bases from V and 5 bases from J; bases unmatched to any gene: 2. CDR3 protein: CASSVLAGDNEQFF. The CDR3 DNA is TGTGCCAGCAGTGTGCTAGCGGGAGACAATGAGCAGTTCTTC.

Here the CDR3 DNA reads TGTGCCAGCAGGGGACTAGCGGGAATCGAGCAGTACTTC. Translated: CASRGLAGIEQYF. This chain joins TRBV2 and TRBJ2-5, with 13 bases matching TRBD2. The J call could be wrong; TRBJ2-7 is a better fit for the DNA end. The CDR3 runs to 13 residues. Germline values: CDR1 SNHLY, CDR2 FYNNEI.

The chain joins TRBV6-9 to TRBJ1-1; D gene ambiguous. The CDR3 consists of 16 residues. Trimming took 8 bases from V and 1 from J, leaving 20 bases between them. Per germline, CDR1 MNHGY and CDR2 SVAAGI. The CDR3 region has the DNA TGTGCCAGCCCTTGGGGTCGAGGGCGGGGGAACACTGAAGCTTTCTTT. Protein sequence: CASPWGRGRGNTEAFF.

The genes are TRBV7-9 and TRBJ2-5; 8 bases fit TRBD1. Trimming took 0 bases from V and 11 from J; bases not matched to a gene: 14. The germline V gene encodes CDR1 SEHNR and CDR2 FQNEAQ (reference sequence). The CDR3 has 16 amino acids. The CDR3 spells CASSLAPQGALRGQYF. As DNA, the CDR3 is TGTGCCAGCAGCTTAGCGCCGCAGGGGGCTTTACGCGGTCAGTACTTC.

The chain employs TRBV5-6 and TRBJ1-2; D call uncertain. Between the trimmed V and J ends, which lost 0 bases and 7 bases, there was a span of 4 bases. Germline V gene lookup returns CDR1 SGHDT and CDR2 YYEEEE. CDR3 length: 11 amino acids. The CDR3 loop is CASSLAGGYTF. The CDR3 DNA sequence: TGTGCCAGCAGCTTGGCGGGTGGCTACACCTTC.